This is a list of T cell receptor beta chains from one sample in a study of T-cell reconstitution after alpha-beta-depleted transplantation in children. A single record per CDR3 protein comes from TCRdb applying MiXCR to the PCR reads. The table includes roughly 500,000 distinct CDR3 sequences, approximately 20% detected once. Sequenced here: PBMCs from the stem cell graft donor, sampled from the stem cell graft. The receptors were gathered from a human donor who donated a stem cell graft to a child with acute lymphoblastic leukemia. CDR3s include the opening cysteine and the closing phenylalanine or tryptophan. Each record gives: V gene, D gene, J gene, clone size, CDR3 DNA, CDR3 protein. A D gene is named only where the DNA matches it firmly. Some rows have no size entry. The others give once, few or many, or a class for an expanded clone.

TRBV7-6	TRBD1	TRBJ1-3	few	TGTGCCAGCAGCACAGGGACAGCTTCTGGAAACACCATATATTTT	CASSTGTASGNTIYF
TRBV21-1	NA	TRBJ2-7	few	TGTGCCAGCAGCGCAAACTGGGGACAGTACTTC	CASSANWGQYF
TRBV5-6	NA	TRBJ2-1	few	TGTGCCAGCAGCTTGGCGGTAGCGAGCTCCTACAATGAGCAGTTCTTC	CASSLAVASSYNEQFF
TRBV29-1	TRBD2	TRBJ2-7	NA	TGCAGCGGTAGACCGGGGGGCTCCTACGAGCAGTACTTC	CSGRPGGSYEQYF
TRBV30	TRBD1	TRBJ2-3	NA	TGTGCCTGGAGTGTACTAGGGACAGGGACAGATACGCAGTATTTT	CAWSVLGTGTDTQYF
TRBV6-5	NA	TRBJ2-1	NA	TGTGCCAGCAGTTACGCCGCGTGGGGTTACAATGAGCAGTTCTTC	CASSYAAWGYNEQFF
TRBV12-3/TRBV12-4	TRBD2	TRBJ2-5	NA	TGTGCCAGCAGTCCGGGCCCAGGGAGGGATGAGACCCAGTACTTC	CASSPGPGRDETQYF
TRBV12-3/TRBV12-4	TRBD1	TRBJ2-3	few	TGTGCCAGCAGCGGGGGGACAGGGCCAGATACGCAGTATTTT	CASSGGTGPDTQYF
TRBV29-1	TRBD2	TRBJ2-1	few	TGCAGCGTTGCCCAAGTTTTCGGGAGGGCCGTCAATGAGCAGTTCTTC	CSVAQVFGRAVNEQFF
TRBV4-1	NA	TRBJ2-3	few	TGCGCCAGCAGCCAGAGAACAGGGATGGTTAGCACAGATACGCAGTATTTT	CASSQRTGMVSTDTQYF
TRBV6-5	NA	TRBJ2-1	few	TGTGCCAGCAGTTACCGGCCCTACAATGAGCAGTTCTTC	CASSYRPYNEQFF
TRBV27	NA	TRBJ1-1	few	TGTGCCAGCAGTTTATCGGGGACAAATTTTGAAGCTTTCTTT	CASSLSGTNFEAFF
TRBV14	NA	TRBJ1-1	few	TGTGCCAGCAGCCAGGCAGCTGGGAACACTGAAGCTTTCTTT	CASSQAAGNTEAFF
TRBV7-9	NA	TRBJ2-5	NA	TGTGCCAGCGGCCTCCCCTTAACTGGTGCGGAGACCCAGTACTTC	CASGLPLTGAETQYF
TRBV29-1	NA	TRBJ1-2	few	TGCAGCGTTGTAGCCGGGACCACTTATGGCTACACCTTC	CSVVAGTTYGYTF
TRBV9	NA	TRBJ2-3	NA	TGTGCCAGCAGCGCGTGGACAATAAGCACAGATACGCAGTATTTT	CASSAWTISTDTQYF
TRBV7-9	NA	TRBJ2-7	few	TGTGCCAGCAGCGTCCACTACGAGCAGTACTTC	CASSVHYEQYF
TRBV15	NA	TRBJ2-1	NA	TGTGCCACCAGCTCCAGAGATGAGCAGTTCTTC	CATSSRDEQFF